This is a list of T cell receptor beta chains from one sample in a study of human T cells and chemical hapten exposure. Each CDR3 protein gets one entry after TCRdb re-called the RACE reads with MiXCR. This table has tens of thousands of distinct CDR3 sequences, 8.5% to 10% appearing once. The sequenced sample was whole blood, obtained in connection with sensitization to the hapten diphenylcyclopropenone (DPC). These receptors came from a woman in her thirties with alopecia areata. Some clones in this sample may be carry-over from other donors' samples. CDR3s include the opening cysteine and the closing phenylalanine or tryptophan. The D gene is left open where the match is weak. Expanded clones are given a class, and other clones once, few, many or no size at all.

>TRBJ2-1|TRBV6-2/TRBV6-3|NA|NA
TGTGCCAGCAGTTACTCGTTTGGGCTGAATGAGCAGTTCTTC
CASSYSFGLNEQFF
>TRBJ1-5|TRBV6-4|NA|many
TGTGCCAGCAGCCAGGGTAGCAATCAGCCCCAGCATTTT
CASSQGSNQPQHF
>TRBJ2-7|TRBV6-5|NA|few
TGTGCCAGCAGTTTTACCAAAGGGAGAGAGCAGTACTTC
CASSFTKGREQYF
>TRBJ2-7|TRBV7-9|TRBD2|few
TGTGCCAGCAGCCCCCCGCGGGGGGGAGGCTACGAGCAGTACTTC
CASSPPRGGGYEQYF
>TRBJ1-6|TRBV12-3/TRBV12-4|NA|many
TGTGCCAGCAGTTTAGCCAGAAAAAATTCACCCCTCCACTTT
CASSLARKNSPLHF
>TRBJ1-1|TRBV12-3/TRBV12-4|NA|few
TGTGCCAGCAGTACGTACCCGGGGGCGGGCACCCCAAGTAAGAACACTGAAGCTTTCTTT
CASSTYPGAGTPSKNTEAFF
>TRBJ1-4|TRBV28|NA|few
TGTGCCAGCAGTTTTTTACAGCGTGGCGAAAAACTGTTTTTT
CASSFLQRGEKLFF
>TRBJ1-2|TRBV18|NA|NA
TGTGCCAGCTCACCTACAGTTGAGAACTATGGCCACACCTTC
CASSPTVENYGHTF
>TRBJ2-3|TRBV7-2|NA|NA
TGTGCCAGCAGCTTAAAGGGGGGAACAAATCCTAGCACAGATACGCAGTATTTT
CASSLKGGTNPSTDTQYF
>TRBJ1-1|TRBV20-1|NA|few
TGCAGTGCTGCAATGACAAGGAACACTGAAGCTTTCTTT
CSAAMTRNTEAFF
>TRBJ2-7|TRBV7-8|TRBD1|NA
TGTGCCAGCAGCTTAGGTCGGGCAGGGGGTACCTACGAGCAGTACTTC
CASSLGRAGGTYEQYF
>TRBJ1-3|TRBV20-1|TRBD1|NA
TGCAGTGCAAGACAGGGGGGAAACACCATATATTTT
CSARQGGNTIYF
>TRBJ2-5|TRBV29-1|TRBD1|NA
TGCAGCGTTATAGGACAGGGGGAGACCCAGTACTTC
CSVIGQGETQYF
>TRBJ1-1|TRBV29-1|NA|many
TGCAGCGTTTTCAACGGTTTGAACACTGAAGCTTTCTTT
CSVFNGLNTEAFF
>TRBJ2-3|TRBV12-3/TRBV12-4|NA|few
TGTGCCAGCAGTTTTTCAGATACGCAGTATTTT
CASSFSDTQYF
>TRBJ2-2|TRBV6-5|NA|few
TGTGCCAGCAGTTACGACCAGAACACCGGGGAGCTGTTTTTT
CASSYDQNTGELFF
>TRBJ2-1|TRBV28|NA|NA
TGTGCCAGCAGCCCCCGGACCAATTTAGGCGTCCCGTTGGGGGACAATGAGCAGTTCTTC
CASSPRTNLGVPLGDNEQFF
>TRBJ1-5|TRBV28|NA|many
TGTGCCAGCAGTTTATGGCCCCCAAGAAGCAATCAGCCCCAGCATTTT
CASSLWPPRSNQPQHF
>TRBJ1-6|TRBV19|NA|NA
TGTGCCAGTAGTAAACGCGGACAGCCGACCGATAATTCACCCTTCCACTTT
CASSKRGQPTDNSPFHF
>TRBJ1-1|TRBV7-9|NA|many
TGTGCCAGCAGCTCAACAGGGATTGAAGCTTTCTTT
CASSSTGIEAFF
>TRBJ1-1|TRBV11-3|NA|few
TGTGCCAGCAGCTCGGGGGGGCAAGCTTTCTTT
CASSSGGQAFF
>TRBJ2-4|TRBV6-2/TRBV6-3|TRBD1|few
TGTGCCAGCAGTGATGGGACAGTCGGGAACATTCAGTACTTC
CASSDGTVGNIQYF
>TRBJ2-6|TRBV5-1|NA|NA
TGCGCCAGCAGCCCGAGGTCGGGAACAGGGGCCAACGTCCTGACTTTC
CASSPRSGTGANVLTF
>TRBJ2-3|TRBV29-1|TRBD1|NA
TGCAGCGCGAAGTCCCGGGACAGGGGGCTTCTAGCGGGGAGGCCCACAGATACGCAGTATTTT
CSAKSRDRGLLAGRPTDTQYF
>TRBJ1-1|TRBV12-3/TRBV12-4|NA|many
TGTGCCAGCAGTTTTGGGTCAGGGTACACTGAAGCTTTCTTT
CASSFGSGYTEAFF
>TRBJ1-2|TRBV4-3|NA|few
TGCGCCAGCAGCCAAGCGTTACAGGGCGACTATGGCTACACCTTC
CASSQALQGDYGYTF
>TRBJ1-2|TRBV20-1|TRBD1|few
TGCAGTGCGGTCGACAGGGGAGCTGGCTACACCTTC
CSAVDRGAGYTF
>TRBJ2-1|TRBV4-2|NA|few
TGTGCCAGCAGCCAAGATTATGAAGGAGGGAATGAGCAGTTCTTC
CASSQDYEGGNEQFF
>TRBJ2-5|TRBV7-2|NA|few
TGTGCCAGCAGCCCCTTTGGGGCTCTCCAAGAGACCCAGTACTTC
CASSPFGALQETQYF
>TRBJ2-7|TRBV18|NA|many
TGTGCCAGCTCTACGGGCGGATACGAGCAGTACTTC
CASSTGGYEQYF
>TRBJ2-1|TRBV11-2|TRBD2|NA
TGTGCCAGCAGTGAATGGCTAGCGGGGACCAATGAGCAGTTCTTC
CASSEWLAGTNEQFF
>TRBJ1-5|TRBV12-3/TRBV12-4|NA|few
TGTGCCAGCAGTTCACAGGGAAGGAGCAATCAGCCCCAGCATTTT
CASSSQGRSNQPQHF
>TRBJ2-7|TRBV5-1|NA|few
TGCGCCAGCAGCATTGACGGGGTCGAGCAGTACTTC
CASSIDGVEQYF
>TRBJ2-5|TRBV12-3/TRBV12-4|NA|few
TGTGCCAGCAGTTTAGGGATTGAGGGTTGGGAGACCCAGTACTTC
CASSLGIEGWETQYF
>TRBJ2-7|TRBV7-9|TRBD2|few
TGTGCCAGCAGCTTAGTGGCGGGGGTTAGCGAGCAGTACTTC
CASSLVAGVSEQYF
>TRBJ2-7|TRBV2|NA|NA
TGTGCCAGCAGTGAATCGGTTCTGGTGACCTACGAGCAGTACTTC
CASSESVLVTYEQYF
>TRBJ2-2|TRBV6-6|NA|NA
TGTGCCAGCAGTCTTACACCGAACACCGGGGAGCTGTTTTTT
CASSLTPNTGELFF
>TRBJ2-5|TRBV7-2|TRBD2|few
TGTGCCAGCAGCTTAAGGTCTAGCGGGGGCCAAGAGACCCAGTACTTC
CASSLRSSGGQETQYF
>TRBJ1-1|TRBV6-1|NA|NA
TGTGCCAGCAGCGCGGGACGAGCTTTCTTT
CASSAGRAFF
>TRBJ2-7|TRBV6-2/TRBV6-3|NA|NA
TGTGCCAGCAGTTACTCGAGGGGTCCCTACGAGCAGTACTTC
CASSYSRGPYEQYF
>TRBJ2-3|TRBV20-1|NA|many
TGCAGTCTCCCATCCAGTGGTACGCAGTATTTT
CSLPSSGTQYF
>TRBJ2-3|TRBV18|NA|NA
TGTGCCAGCTCACCACCCGGCACAGATACGCAGTATTTT
CASSPPGTDTQYF
>TRBJ1-6|TRBV28|NA|many
TGTGCCAGCAGTTTGCCGGGCTCCTATAATTCACCCCTCCACTTT
CASSLPGSYNSPLHF
>TRBJ2-3|TRBV3-1|NA|NA
TGTGCCAGCAGCCGGAGCCGCGGAGATACGCAGTATTTT
CASSRSRGDTQYF
>TRBJ1-1|TRBV11-2|NA|NA
TGTGCCAGCAGCTTAGGGGGGCCCGTGGTAGTTGGAGTGGAAGCTTTCTTT
CASSLGGPVVVGVEAFF
>TRBJ1-5|TRBV29-1|NA|many
TGCAGCGTTGCTCCGGGGGGAGGTGGCAATCAGCCCCAGCATTTT
CSVAPGGGGNQPQHF
>TRBJ2-5|TRBV7-8|NA|few
TGTGCCAGCAGCCAAAGGGGGCGGGGAGAGACCCAGTACTTC
CASSQRGRGETQYF
>TRBJ2-5|TRBV6-5|NA|few
TGTGCCAGCAGTTACTCGATAGCCCGAGAGACCCAGTACTTC
CASSYSIARETQYF
>TRBJ2-7|TRBV5-1|NA|NA
TGCGCCAGCAGCTTGGCCTGGGGTTCCTACGAGCAGTACTTC
CASSLAWGSYEQYF
>TRBJ2-5|TRBV12-3/TRBV12-4|NA|NA
TGTGCCAGCAGTCCGAAGCAAGGAGAGACCCAGTACTTC
CASSPKQGETQYF
>TRBJ1-5|TRBV27|TRBD1|many
TGTGCCAGCAGTTTTCGCGGACAGGTCGGACAGCCCCAGCATTTT
CASSFRGQVGQPQHF
>TRBJ2-1|TRBV12-3/TRBV12-4|TRBD1|few
TGTGCCAGCAGTTTCCACGGGACAGGCCTCAATGAGCAGTTCTTC
CASSFHGTGLNEQFF
>TRBJ1-1|TRBV5-5|NA|few
TGTGCCAGCAGCTTCTTACCCCCCACTGAAGCTTTCTTT
CASSFLPPTEAFF
>TRBJ2-2|TRBV7-9|TRBD1|NA
TGTGCCAGCAGCTTAGCGGGACAGGGTGCTACACCGAACACCGGGGAGCTGTTTTTT
CASSLAGQGATPNTGELFF
>TRBJ1-1|TRBV6-1|NA|many
TGTGCCAGCAGGACCCTAAACCGAGGGGGTGAAGCTTTCTTT
CASRTLNRGGEAFF
>TRBJ2-5|TRBV14|NA|few
TGTGCCAGCAGCCAAGATCGTGCTTACCAAGAGACCCAGTACTTC
CASSQDRAYQETQYF
>TRBJ2-7|TRBV10-3|TRBD1|many
TGTGCCATCAGTGAGTTTACAGGGGGCCCCTACGAGCAGTACTTC
CAISEFTGGPYEQYF